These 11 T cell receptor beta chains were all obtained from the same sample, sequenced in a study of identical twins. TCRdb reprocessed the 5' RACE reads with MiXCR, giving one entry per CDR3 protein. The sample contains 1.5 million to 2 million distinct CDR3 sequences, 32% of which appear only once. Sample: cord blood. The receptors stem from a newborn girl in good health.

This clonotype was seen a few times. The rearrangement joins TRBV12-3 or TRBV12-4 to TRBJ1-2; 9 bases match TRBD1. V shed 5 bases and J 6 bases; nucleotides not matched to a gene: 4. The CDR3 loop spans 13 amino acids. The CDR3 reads CASSPWTGDGYTF. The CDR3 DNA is TGTGCCAGCAGTCCCTGGACAGGGGATGGCTACACCTTC.

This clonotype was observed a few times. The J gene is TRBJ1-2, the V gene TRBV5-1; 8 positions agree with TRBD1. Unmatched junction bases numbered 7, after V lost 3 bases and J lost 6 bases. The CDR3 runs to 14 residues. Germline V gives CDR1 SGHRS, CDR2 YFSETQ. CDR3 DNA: TGCGCCAGCAGCTCCTCGGACAGGGTCGATGGCTACACCTTC. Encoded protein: CASSSSDRVDGYTF.

The CDR3 reads CSPTQETQFF. CDR3 bases: TGCAGTCCAACCCAGGAGACCCAGTTCTTC. The chain recombines TRBV20-1 with TRBJ2-1; D is undetermined. This CDR3 region has 10 residues. Germline CDR1 DFQATT, CDR2 SNEGSKA (reference sequence). V was pared by 8 bases and J by 13 bases, with 15 bases between.

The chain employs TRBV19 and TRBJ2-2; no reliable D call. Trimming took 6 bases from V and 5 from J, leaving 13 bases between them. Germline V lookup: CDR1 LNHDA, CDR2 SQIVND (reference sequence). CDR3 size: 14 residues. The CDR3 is CASRLLVRTGELFF. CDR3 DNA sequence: TGTGCCAGTAGGCTGCTAGTTAGGACCGGGGAGCTGTTTTTT.

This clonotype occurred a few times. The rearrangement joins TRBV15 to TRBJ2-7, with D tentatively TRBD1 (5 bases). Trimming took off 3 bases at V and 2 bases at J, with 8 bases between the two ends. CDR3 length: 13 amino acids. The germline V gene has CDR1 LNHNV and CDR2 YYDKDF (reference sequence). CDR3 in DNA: TGTGCCACCAGCAGGGACAAAACCTACGAGCAGTACTTC. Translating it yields CATSRDKTYEQYF.

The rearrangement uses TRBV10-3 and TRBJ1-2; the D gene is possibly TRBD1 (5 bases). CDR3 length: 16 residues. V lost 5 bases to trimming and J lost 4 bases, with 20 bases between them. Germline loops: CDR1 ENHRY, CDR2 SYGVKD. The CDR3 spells CAISTGTGRIGYGYTF. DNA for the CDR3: TGTGCCATCAGTACAGGAACAGGAAGGATTGGCTATGGCTACACCTTC.

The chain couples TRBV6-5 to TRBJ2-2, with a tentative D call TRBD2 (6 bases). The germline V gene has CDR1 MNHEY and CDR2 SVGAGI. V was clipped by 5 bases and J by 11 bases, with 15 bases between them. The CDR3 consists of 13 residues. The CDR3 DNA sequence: TGTGCCAGCAGTACCCGGGGGAAGGGTGAGCTGTTTTTT. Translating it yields CASSTRGKGELFF.

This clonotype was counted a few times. The CDR3 spells CASSITQGYGYTF. The CDR3 DNA reads as TGTGCCAGCAGTATCACACAGGGCTATGGCTACACCTTC. The V and J genes are TRBV6-5 and TRBJ1-2; perhaps TRBD1 as D (6 bases). Germline-derived CDR1 and CDR2 are MNHEY and SVGAGI. With 5 bases removed from V and 4 bases from J, the gap between germline ends came to 11 bases. The CDR3 has 13 amino acids.

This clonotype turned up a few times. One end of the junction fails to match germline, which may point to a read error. The CDR3 DNA follows: TGCAGTTCTAGTGGGACCGTTAGGCTCCTTAATGAAAAACTGTTTTTT. Encoded protein: CSSSGTVRLLNEKLFF. V usage is TRBV20-1 and J usage is TRBJ1-4; a weak D match, TRBD1 (5 bases). CDR3 length: 16 residues. Germline V gene lookup returns CDR1 DFQATT and CDR2 SNEGSKA (reference sequence).

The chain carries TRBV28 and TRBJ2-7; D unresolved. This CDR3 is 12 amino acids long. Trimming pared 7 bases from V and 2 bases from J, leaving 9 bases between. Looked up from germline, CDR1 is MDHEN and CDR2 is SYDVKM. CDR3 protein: CASTDDTYEQYF. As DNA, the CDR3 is TGTGCCAGCACCGACGACACCTACGAGCAGTACTTC.

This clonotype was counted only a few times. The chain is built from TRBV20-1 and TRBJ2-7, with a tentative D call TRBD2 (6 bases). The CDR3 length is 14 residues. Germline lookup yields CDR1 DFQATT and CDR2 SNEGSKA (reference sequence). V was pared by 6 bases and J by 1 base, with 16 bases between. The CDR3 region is CSAPDYPNSYEQYF. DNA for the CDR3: TGCAGTGCCCCGGACTATCCTAATTCCTACGAGCAGTACTTC.